This TCR beta chain stems from a study of blood T cell repertoires in COVID-19. Overall study: COVID-19 samples from acute and convalescent phases originated in the United States, Italy and Spain. PBMCs, B-cell-depleted T cells, or T cells were the source of the cDNA or gDNA that made up the material.

Germline CDR1 is SGHTA and CDR2 is FQGTGA. The CDR3 has 14 residues. Trimming shortened V by 0 bases and J by 10 bases, and 10 bases separated the two germline ends. Authors' data handling: Using reference gene primer amplification, nucleated cell counts were estimated. TCRdb's copy holds only in-frame clones and misses some; the assay was immunoSEQ multiplex PCR. V and J calls and clone size follow that table, whereas D and trimming were derived from the DNA. The table includes about 81,000 clones, approximately 84% detected once. The source of this sequence is a human donor in a cohort sampled during active COVID-19. Sequenced: peripheral blood. The chain uses TRBV7-3 and TRBJ1-6; D not resolved. The CDR3 here is CASSLTGDESPLHF. DNA for the CDR3: TGTGCCAGCAGCTTAACGGGAGATGAGTCACCCCTCCACTTT. Drawing the rest from reference TRBV7-3 and TRBJ1-6, the complete variable domain is GAGVSQTPSNKVTEKGKYVELRCDPISGHTALYWYRQSLGQGPEFLIYFQGTGAADDSGLPNDRFFAVRPEGSVSTLKIQRTERGDSAVYLCASSLTGDESPLHFGNGTRLTVT.